A single T cell receptor (beta chain) is shown here with its context. What it recognizes is unknown. The germline gives CDR1 LGHNA, CDR2 YSLEER. This CDR3 has 16 amino acids. V was clipped by 3 bases and J by 5 bases; unmatched bases: 7. The data belong to a study of cytomegalovirus exposure and HLA in healthy donors. Study-wide points: A later analysis reportedly identified an Asian-associated ancestry cluster as carrying fewer N-insertions than the 666-donor mean.

The primer mix had 60 Vbeta and 13 Jbeta primers. The data were produced by immunoSEQ multiplex PCR, yet TCRdb's version contains in-frame clones alone and is incomplete. The table includes 150,000 to 200,000 clones, around 77% detected once. Specimen: PBMCs. The chain couples TRBV4-3 to TRBJ2-3; 11 bases are a match to TRBD2. This clonotype was sampled from a woman in her 30s in good health and CMV-seropositive. This CDR3 reads CASSHSPTSGKDTQYF. Here the CDR3 DNA reads TGCGCCAGCAGCCATTCTCCGACTAGCGGGAAAGATACGCAGTATTTT.